This paragraph reports one T cell receptor (beta chain). What it binds is not known. These data originate in a study of shared clonotypes between healthy human individuals. General observations from the study: Despite large depth, sorted-subset datasets appeared incompletely sequenced.

Method: immunoSEQ multiplex PCR; TCRdb's copy keeps in-frame clones and lacks some. The data hold over 950,000 clones, with 70% to 80% observed a single time. This CDR3 has 13 residues. In germline, CDR1 is SGDLS, CDR2 YYNGEE. V dropped 3 bases and J dropped 12; count of bases not matched to a gene: 7. The receptor was derived from a man younger than 35 in good health. Some clones in this sample may be carry-over from other donors' samples. The sequenced sample was memory CD4+ T cells from PBMCs. As for subset: CD45RA-negative fraction. This chain connects TRBV9 to TRBJ2-1; 9 nucleotides agree with TRBD1. DNA for the CDR3: TGTGCCAGCAGCGCGGACAGGGGTCGAAGGCAGTTCTTC. Its translation is CASSADRGRRQFF.